This TCR beta chain is drawn from a study of T cells in Graves' hyperthyroidism and ophthalmopathy. General observations from the study: A 13 V-J signature model discriminated ophthalmopathy versus stable hyperthyroidism. Most expanded thyroid clonotypes above 0.001 recurred in blood.

This CDR3 is built from 14 residues. V was pared by 0 bases and J by 1 base, with 8 bases between. CDR1 and CDR2 (germline): SGHKS, YYEKEE (reference sequence). RNA transcripts provided the source from which TCR beta CDR3 regions were amplified. During a first-round RT-PCR of the TCR CDR3, the HTBI primer set was used. One entry per CDR3 protein results from TCRdb running MiXCR on the multiplex PCR reads. The table records 600,000 to 750,000 distinct CDR3 sequences, roughly 17% of them present only once. This clonotype was found many times. Its antigen is unknown. Based on clinical symptoms, serum thyroxine and TRAb, thyroid ultrasound and orbital computed tomography, diagnoses were reached.

This TCR came from a man in his fifties with Graves' hyperthyroidism. The specimen was blood. V gene TRBV5-5 combines with J gene TRBJ2-7; perhaps TRBD1 as D (5 bases). The CDR3 sequence: CASSLEDMSYEQYF. CDR3 coding DNA: TGTGCCAGCAGCTTGGAGGACATGTCCTACGAGCAGTACTTC.